The TCR beta chain under discussion was sequenced for a study of CD8+ T cells in alopecia areata. Study-level background: Each of the treated patients was given oral tofacitinib, 5 to 10 mg twice daily, for moderate-to-severe alopecia areata.

Treatment indicated: oral pan-JAK inhibitor, 5-10 mg twice daily. Extraction and reverse transcription of RNA yielded cDNA as the sequencing template. The repertoire was sequenced with immunoSEQ multiplex PCR; TCRdb's copy has only in-frame clones and lacks some. The table includes some 210,000 clones, approximately 72% detected once. Overall study results and limits: Alopecia totalis/universalis scalp especially showed more expanded CD8+ clones than normal scalp.

Trimming took 5 bases from V and 2 from J, leaving 3 bases between them. Germline CDR1 SGHTA, CDR2 FQGTGA. The CDR3 is made up of 12 amino acids. Comment on this clone: Its matching antigen is unknown. The same CDR3 can be traced to other DNA sequences in this sample.

The chain couples TRBV7-3 to TRBJ2-2, with D unclear. Sample: CD4+ T cells sorted from blood, taken between weeks 43 and 45, from a patient treated with tofacitinib. The receptor's source is a human donor with alopecia areata. The CDR3 sequence: CASSPNTGELFF. The CDR3 DNA reads TGTGCCAGCAGCCCAAACACCGGGGAGCTGTTTTTT.